The 28 T cell receptor beta chains reported below all come from one sample, sequenced in a study of T-cell reconstitution after alpha-beta-depleted transplantation in children. Researchers prepared the TCRbeta library using unique molecular identifiers, the study reports. Each CDR3 protein is one row after TCRdb ran MiXCR on the PCR reads. Among roughly 790,000 distinct CDR3 sequences listed, roughly 15% were seen once. The sequenced sample was PBMCs, mostly from graft donor cells, obtained 360 days after TCRalphabeta/CD19-depleted stem cell transplant. Receptor source: a male patient between 5 and 17 years old who had a stem cell transplant for acute lymphoblastic leukemia, so the T cells may come from the graft donor.

A few counts support this clonotype. This rearrangement joins TRBV13 to TRBJ2-1; maybe TRBD1 (5 bases). Deletions cut 2 bases from V and 6 bases from J, with 11 bases between. The CDR3 length is 14 residues. The germline CDR1 and CDR2 sequences are PRHDT and FYEKMQ (reference sequence). For the CDR3, the DNA is TGTGCCAGCAGCTTAAATCTGGGGCGCAATGAGCAGTTCTTC. It is translated as CASSLNLGRNEQFF.

The J gene is TRBJ1-1, the V gene TRBV5-1; weak D call: TRBD1 (5 bases). The CDR3 is 14 residues long. V was cut by 0 bases and J by 4 bases, with 10 bases left in between. Germline V gene data show CDR1 as SGHRS and CDR2 as YFSETQ. CDR3 region: CASSLVGGPTEAFF. The CDR3 DNA reads TGCGCCAGCAGCTTGGTTGGGGGTCCCACTGAAGCTTTCTTT.

This clonotype was seen many times. This chain joins TRBV20-1 and TRBJ2-1; the match to TRBD2 covers 11 bases. Germline V gene lookup returns CDR1 DFQATT and CDR2 SNEGSKA (reference sequence). CDR3 length equals 14 residues. Trimming at V came to 2 bases and at J to 12 bases, leaving 9 bases not matched to a gene. The CDR3 here is CSARIGPLAGGQFF. For the CDR3, the DNA is TGCAGTGCTAGAATAGGCCCCCTAGCGGGAGGGCAGTTCTTC.

This clonotype was seen a handful of times. The chain combines TRBV5-1 with TRBJ2-7; the match to TRBD1 covers 8 bases. The junction had 6 bases not matched to a gene; V was cut back by 4 bases and J by 6 bases. The CDR3 has 13 residues. Germline V lookup: CDR1 SGHRS, CDR2 YFSETQ. CDR3 sequence (DNA): TGCGCCAGCAGCGGGGGACAGGATGGCGAGCAGTACTTC. Protein product: CASSGGQDGEQYF.

This rearrangement joins TRBV7-9 to TRBJ2-3; TRBD2 aligns across 13 bases. CDR3 size: 17 residues. Trimming removed 4 bases from V and 1 base from J; junction bases left unmatched: 5. The germline V gene encodes CDR1 SEHNR and CDR2 FQNEAQ (reference sequence). This CDR3 reads CASSSGLAGPRTDTQYF. DNA of the CDR3: TGTGCCAGCAGCTCGGGACTAGCGGGGCCCCGCACAGATACGCAGTATTTT. Full variable domain (missing parts from reference TRBV7-9 and TRBJ2-3): DTGVSQNPRHKITKRGQNVTFRCDPISEHNRLYWYRQTLGQGPEFLTYFQNEAQLEKSRLLSDRFSAERPKGSFSTLEIQRTEQGDSAMYLCASSSGLAGPRTDTQYFGPGTRLTVL.

This clonotype was observed a few times. The rearrangement joins TRBV4-2 to TRBJ2-5; the match to TRBD2 covers 13 bases. The junction had 4 bases not matched to a gene; V was cut back by 4 bases and J by 2 bases. In germline, CDR1 is LGHNA, CDR2 YNFKEQ. The CDR3 loop spans 16 amino acids. CDR3 DNA sequence: TGTGCCAGCAGCCCCCTGGGACTAGCGGGGCAAGAGACCCAGTACTTC. Translation: CASSPLGLAGQETQYF.

This clonotype has just a few counts. J is TRBJ2-3 and V is TRBV15, with D possibly TRBD1 on 7 matching bases. The CDR3 spans 20 residues. Trimming cost V 1 base and J 2 bases, with 25 bases left between them. Germline CDR1 and CDR2: LNHNV and YYDKDF (reference sequence). CDR3 nucleotide sequence: TGTGCCACCAGCAGAGGATCAAGTTTCGCGGGACAGATGATCACAGATACGCAGTATTTT. This translates into CATSRGSSFAGQMITDTQYF.

The chain couples TRBV4-1 to TRBJ2-5; D may be TRBD2 (6 bases). V lost 5 bases, J lost 3 bases, and 13 bases lay in between. This CDR3 comprises 14 residues. Germline CDR1 MGHRA, CDR2 YSYEKL. This chain's CDR3 is CASSFQGGEETQYF. CDR3 nucleotide sequence: TGCGCCAGCAGCTTCCAGGGAGGAGAAGAGACCCAGTACTTC.

This sequence joins TRBV7-9 and TRBJ1-1, with D unresolved. Looked up from germline, CDR1 is SEHNR and CDR2 is FQNEAQ (reference sequence). With 0 bases removed from V and 8 bases from J, the gap between germline ends came to 4 bases. The CDR3 extends over 11 amino acids. The CDR3, as DNA: TGTGCCAGCAGCTTAGCACAGGAAGCTTTCTTT. Encoded protein: CASSLAQEAFF.

This clonotype has ten or more counts. The rearrangement links TRBV29-1 to TRBJ1-1; a weak D match, TRBD1 (6 bases). Trimming stripped 8 bases from V and 0 bases from J, with 13 bases between. Germline CDR1 is SQVTM and CDR2 is ANQGSEA. The length of the CDR3 is 13 residues. CDR3 coding DNA: TGCAGCACCCGGACAGACATGAACACTGAAGCTTTCTTT. Translated, it gives CSTRTDMNTEAFF.

The sample holds a few counts of this clonotype. The CDR3 sequence: CASSQMGQVYNEQFF. The CDR3 DNA is TGTGCCAGCAGCCAAATGGGACAGGTCTACAATGAGCAGTTCTTC. V usage is TRBV6-1 and J usage is TRBJ2-1, with 8 bases fitting TRBD1. CDR1 and CDR2 from the germline V gene are MNHNS and SASEGT. The length of the CDR3 is 15 residues. The trim removed 6 bases at V and 3 bases at J, leaving 7 bases unmatched.

V usage is TRBV11-1 and J usage is TRBJ2-1, with D hard to call. Germline V gene lookup returns CDR1 SGHAT and CDR2 FQDESV (reference sequence). V was clipped by 7 bases and J by 0 bases, with 10 bases between them. There are 14 residues in the CDR3. This CDR3 is CASIIPYSYNEQFF. Written as DNA, the CDR3 is TGTGCCAGCATCATACCCTACTCCTACAATGAGCAGTTCTTC.

This clonotype occurred many times. The chain employs TRBV15 and TRBJ2-7, with D perhaps matching TRBD1 (5 bases). The V end lost 0 bases, the J end lost 4 bases, and 7 bases lay between the germline ends. This CDR3 contains 13 residues. Germline V gives CDR1 LNHNV, CDR2 YYDKDF (reference sequence). The DNA for the CDR3 is TGTGCCACCAGCAGAGATCAGGGTTACGAGCAGTACTTC. Translation: CATSRDQGYEQYF.

Here the CDR3 DNA reads TGTGCCAGCAGTTGGCAACGGAGTTGGGCGGGAGATACGCAGTATTTT. This encodes CASSWQRSWAGDTQYF. V and J are TRBV27 and TRBJ2-3; TRBD2 might be the D (5 bases). The CDR3 runs to 16 residues. The V end was cut by 4 bases, the J end by 5 bases, with 19 bases between. Germline CDR1 MNHEY, CDR2 SMNVEV (reference sequence).

This clonotype was observed at least ten times. V usage is TRBV10-1 and J usage is TRBJ2-5, with D perhaps given as TRBD1 or TRBD2 (6 bases each). The germline V gene has CDR1 WNHNN and CDR2 SYGVQD (reference sequence). The CDR3 has 14 residues. V was shortened by 3 bases and J by 1 base, with 9 bases between the two germline ends. The CDR3 region has the DNA TGCGCCAGCAGTGAAGGGGGGTCCCAAGAGACCCAGTACTTC. Translated: CASSEGGSQETQYF.

This clonotype came up many times. The chain links TRBV29-1 to TRBJ1-1, with TRBD1 matching 9 bases. Trimming at V came to 7 bases and at J to 11 bases, leaving 5 bases not matched to a gene. The CDR3 spans 10 residues. Per germline, CDR1 SQVTM and CDR2 ANQGSEA. CDR3 bases: TGCAGCGCCGGGGACAGGGCGGCTTTCTTT. Translating it yields CSAGDRAAFF.

V is TRBV5-1 and J is TRBJ2-7, with D tentatively TRBD2 (6 bases). The CDR3 extends over 16 amino acids. The germline CDR1 and CDR2 sequences are SGHRS and YFSETQ. The V and J ends lost 0 bases and 6 bases respectively, with 19 bases between them. CDR3: CASSLAVGSGLGEQYF. In nucleotides, the CDR3 is TGCGCCAGCAGCTTGGCCGTAGGCAGCGGGCTGGGCGAGCAGTACTTC. The variable domain in full, with the rest retrieved from reference TRBV5-1 and TRBJ2-7, is KAGVTQTPRYLIKTRGQQVTLSCSPISGHRSVSWYQQTPGQGLQFLFEYFSETQRNKGNFPGRFSGRQFSNSRSEMNVSTLELGDSALYLCASSLAVGSGLGEQYFGPGTRLTVT.

This clonotype was found a few times. The V call is TRBV7-2, the J call TRBJ1-5, with D uncertain. The germline gives CDR1 SGHTA, CDR2 FQGNSA. The ends were cut back, 6 bases at V and 3 bases at J, with 18 bases in the middle. The CDR3 runs 16 residues. CDR3 protein: CASSRARPPANQPQHF. CDR3 sequence (DNA): TGTGCCAGCAGTCGGGCCAGGCCCCCAGCCAATCAGCCCCAGCATTTT.

The chain carries TRBV7-9 and TRBJ2-7, with D perhaps matching TRBD1 or TRBD2 (6 bases each). Germline-derived CDR1 and CDR2 are SEHNR and FQNEAQ (reference sequence). The CDR3 covers 15 residues. V was cut by 5 bases and J by 4 bases, with 18 bases left in between. CDR3 sequence (DNA): TGTGCCAGCAGCCCTCAGACAGGAGGGTCGTACGAGCAGTACTTC. Its protein product is CASSPQTGGSYEQYF.

The rearrangement joins TRBV29-1 to TRBJ2-5; no reliable D call. V lost 1 base to trimming and J lost 5 bases, with 14 bases between them. CDR1 is SQVTM and CDR2 is ANQGSEA in the germline V gene. This CDR3 contains 14 residues. CDR3 nucleotides: TGCAGCGTTGAAGTCCCAGTGCTAGGGGAGACCCAGTACTTC. Translation: CSVEVPVLGETQYF.

Only a few counts were recorded for this clonotype. The gene calls are TRBV7-6 and TRBJ2-3, with 10 bases matching TRBD2. Per germline, CDR1 SGHVS and CDR2 FNYEAQ. The CDR3 length is 17 residues. Trimming removed 1 base from V and 4 bases from J; junction bases left unmatched: 8. As DNA, the CDR3 is TGTGCCAGCAGCTTAGGGGGGCTAGCGGGAGTTGCAGATACGCAGTATTTT. This sequence encodes CASSLGGLAGVADTQYF.

This clonotype was counted between two and nine times. This chain joins TRBV5-1 and TRBJ1-6; TRBD1 matches 8 bases. CDR1 is SGHRS, CDR2 YFSETQ, per germline. The CDR3 length is 15 residues. J was trimmed by 8 bases and V by 4 bases; bases with no gene match: 8. The CDR3 coding sequence is TGCGCCAGCAGCCTAGGACAGGGATATGATTCACCCCTCCACTTT. It yields the protein CASSLGQGYDSPLHF.

This clonotype was counted between two and nine times. This chain connects TRBV24-1 to TRBJ2-4, with a possible D match to TRBD1 (6 bases). Germline V lookup: CDR1 KGHDR, CDR2 SFDVKD. The CDR3 is 16 residues long. The V gene lost 5 bases and the J gene lost 3 bases, with 16 bases spanning the gap. The CDR3 loop is CATSAGNRAGKNIQYF. The CDR3 DNA follows: TGTGCCACCAGTGCCGGAAACAGGGCCGGCAAAAACATTCAGTACTTC.

This chain links TRBV10-3 with TRBJ2-7; 9 nucleotides agree with TRBD2. The CDR3 is made up of 13 amino acids. Looked up from germline, CDR1 is ENHRY and CDR2 is SYGVKD. The V and J ends lost 4 bases and 7 bases, in that order; junction bases with no gene match: 5. In nucleotides, the CDR3 is TGTGCCATCAGTGCGCCTAGCGGGATGGAGCAGTACTTC. Protein: CAISAPSGMEQYF.

This clonotype was recorded a few times. The chain employs TRBV6-2 or TRBV6-3 and TRBJ1-1; D gene ambiguous. V dropped 1 base and J dropped 7 bases, with 10 bases sitting between them. CDR3 size: 13 residues. Looked up from germline, CDR1 is MNHEY and CDR2 is SVGEGT. DNA of the CDR3: TGTGCCAGCAGTTACTGGGCGGGGTTTGAAGCTTTCTTT. Translation: CASSYWAGFEAFF.

This clonotype was counted a few times. V is TRBV5-1 and J is TRBJ2-1, with 10 bases lining up with TRBD2. Per germline, CDR1 SGHRS and CDR2 YFSETQ. V dropped 2 bases and J dropped 8; count of bases not matched to a gene: 7. CDR3 length: 15 residues. This CDR3 reads CASSFPLAGAHEQFF. The CDR3 DNA is TGCGCCAGCAGCTTTCCCCTAGCGGGAGCCCATGAGCAGTTCTTC.

In this sample, this clonotype turned up a few times. The CDR3 spells CASSGPRDGPLEQYF. CDR3 nucleotides: TGCGCCAGCAGCGGGCCCCGGGACGGTCCCCTTGAACAGTACTTC. The V call is TRBV5-1, the J call TRBJ2-7, with D possibly called TRBD1 or TRBD2 (5 bases each). Trimming took 4 bases from V and 10 from J, leaving 24 bases between them. The CDR3 runs 15 residues. Germline assignment: CDR1 SGHRS and CDR2 YFSETQ.

This clonotype has just a few counts. The chain couples TRBV7-6 to TRBJ1-1; D might be TRBD1 (5 bases). Germline CDR1 and CDR2: SGHVS and FNYEAQ. V gave up 5 bases and J gave up 0 bases, with 16 bases separating them. This CDR3 has 16 amino acids. The CDR3 is CASSNGWTPMNTEAFF. CDR3 sequence (DNA): TGTGCCAGCAGCAACGGATGGACACCTATGAACACTGAAGCTTTCTTT.